Sequencing of this T cell receptor beta chain was carried out in a study of T cell clonality in common variable immunodeficiency. Germline V gives CDR1 SGHNT, CDR2 YENEEA. The CDR3 is 15 residues long. Trimming left V 7 bases short and J 6 bases short, with 22 bases between. Study findings and constraints: Common variable immunodeficiency TCR beta sequences reportedly had fewer deletions and N-nucleotide insertions.

This clone was counted at least ten times. The antigen is undetermined. The read ends 3 residues shy of where the CDR3 ends; the end is completed using the germline J gene. This table comes from immunoSEQ multiplex PCR, and its TCRdb copy is limited to in-frame clones, with some not included. The sample shows more than 20,000 clones, no singletons; the ten largest hold more than 20%. What was sequenced was peripheral blood mononuclear cells. This TCR was recovered from a human donor with common variable immunodeficiency. The J gene is TRBJ2-7, the V gene TRBV11-3, with D perhaps TRBD1 (6 bases). CDR3 in amino acids: CASIRSGTFVGEQYF. The DNA read from the CDR3 is TGTGCCAGCATCCGATCGGGGACATTTGTTGGCGAG.